This T cell receptor (beta chain) was recovered during a study of Ad26.COV2.S vaccination and SARS-CoV-2 variants. Assay used: immunoSEQ multiplex PCR; TCRdb lists only in-frame clones, some missing. The table records approximately 140,000 clones, 86% of them present only once. Germline V gene lookup returns CDR1 SGDLS and CDR2 YYNGEE. V was pared by 2 bases and J by 0 bases, with 9 bases between. The length of the CDR3 is 15 residues. Findings and limits, study-wide: Spike-specific TCR breadth in vaccine recipients exceeded that seen in placebo recipients. The study found similar non-spike TCR breadth in vaccine and placebo recipients. Breadth and depth estimates from TCRs may understate total T cell responses. Breadth, reportedly substantial, characterized the spike-specific CD8+ and CD4+ T cell responses after vaccination.

Concerning this clone itself: Its specificity is unknown.

The sample consisted of peripheral blood, taken after recovery from COVID-19. The rearrangement links TRBV9 to TRBJ2-4; a weak D match, TRBD1 (5 bases). The receptor was derived from a human donor who had recovered from COVID-19. CDR3 in amino acids: CASSVSDRAKNIQYF. In DNA form, the CDR3 reads TGTGCCAGCAGCGTTTCAGACAGAGCCAAAAACATTCAGTACTTC.